The clone carrying this T cell receptor (beta chain) has just a few counts. One entry per CDR3 protein results from TCRdb running MiXCR on the 5' RACE reads. This table has about 730,000 distinct CDR3 sequences, about 20% appearing once. Per germline, CDR1 MNHEY and CDR2 SVGAGI. This CDR3 comprises 14 residues. The J segment lost 6 bases and the V segment lost 2 bases, leaving 3 bases of the junction unmatched. The sample is drawn from a study of identical twins. This same sample was also taken into another study, of T cells expressing NK-cell markers.

Sequenced input: PBMCs. The TCR was taken from a woman under 30 in good health. The V call is TRBV6-5, the J call TRBJ2-2; 7 bases match TRBD1. CDR3 region: CASSYLDRAGELFF. CDR3 nucleotide sequence: TGTGCCAGCAGTTACCTTGACAGGGCCGGGGAGCTGTTTTTT.